In its sample, the clone carrying this TCR beta chain was seen once. This specimen belongs to a study of blood T cell repertoires in COVID-19. Study background: COVID-19 samples from acute and convalescent phases originated in the United States, Italy and Spain.

The V end was cut by 4 bases, the J end by 8 bases, with 15 bases between. Per germline, CDR1 LGHDT and CDR2 YNNKEL (reference sequence). CDR3 size: 14 residues. Clones were sequenced by immunoSEQ multiplex PCR, and TCRdb holds only the in-frame ones, with some missing. The data contain around 50,000 clones, roughly 85% of them singletons. The source material was peripheral blood. The source of this sequence is a human donor in a cohort sampled during active COVID-19. The V and J genes are TRBV3-1 (or the pseudogene TRBV3-2) and TRBJ2-1; TRBD1 is a possible D gene (6 bases). The CDR3 reads CASSPIRDIDEQFF. CDR3 DNA: TGTGCCAGCAGCCCAATCCGGGACATCGATGAGCAGTTCTTC.